This TCR beta chain stems from a study of OX40 agonist ivuxolimab in advanced cancers. Study background: Patients undergoing dose escalation presented with hepatocellular carcinoma, melanoma, renal cell or head and neck cancer.

Here immunoSEQ multiplex PCR was the method, and the copy in TCRdb shows in-frame clones only, minus some. The table records about 94,000 clones, more than 75% of them present only once. Germline values: CDR1 GTSNPN, CDR2 SVGIG (reference sequence). Between the trimmed V and J ends, which lost 5 bases and 0 bases, there was a span of 8 bases. The CDR3 contains 13 residues. Points from the study as a whole: Among T cells, CD8+ cells averaged more expanded clones than CD4+ cells.

About this clone itself: What it recognizes is unknown.

The TCR comes from an adult with an advanced solid tumor such as melanoma, head and neck, liver or kidney cancer. Sequences were derived from CD4+ or CD8+ T cells sorted from blood, sampled in a trial of the OX40 agonist ivuxolimab. This rearrangement joins TRBV30 to TRBJ1-5; the D is unclear. CDR3 region: CAWRRDSNQPQHF. The CDR3 bases are TGTGCCTGGCGACGGGATAGCAATCAGCCCCAGCATTTT.